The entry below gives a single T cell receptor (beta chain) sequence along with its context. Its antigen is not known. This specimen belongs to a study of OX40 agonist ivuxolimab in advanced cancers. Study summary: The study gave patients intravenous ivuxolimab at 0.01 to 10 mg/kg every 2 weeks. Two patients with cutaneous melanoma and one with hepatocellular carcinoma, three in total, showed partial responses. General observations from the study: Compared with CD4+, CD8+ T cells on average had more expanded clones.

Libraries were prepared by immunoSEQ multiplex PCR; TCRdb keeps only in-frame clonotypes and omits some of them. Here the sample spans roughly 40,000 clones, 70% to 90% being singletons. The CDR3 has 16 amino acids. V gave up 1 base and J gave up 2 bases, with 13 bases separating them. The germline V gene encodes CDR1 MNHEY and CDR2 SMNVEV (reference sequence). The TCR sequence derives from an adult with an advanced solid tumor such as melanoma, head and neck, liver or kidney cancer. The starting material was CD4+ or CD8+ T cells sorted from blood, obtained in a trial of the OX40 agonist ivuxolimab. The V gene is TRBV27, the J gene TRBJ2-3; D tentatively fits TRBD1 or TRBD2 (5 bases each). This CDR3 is CASSLWGSRSTDTQYF. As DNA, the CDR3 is TGTGCCAGCAGTTTATGGGGGTCACGATCCACAGATACGCAGTATTTT.